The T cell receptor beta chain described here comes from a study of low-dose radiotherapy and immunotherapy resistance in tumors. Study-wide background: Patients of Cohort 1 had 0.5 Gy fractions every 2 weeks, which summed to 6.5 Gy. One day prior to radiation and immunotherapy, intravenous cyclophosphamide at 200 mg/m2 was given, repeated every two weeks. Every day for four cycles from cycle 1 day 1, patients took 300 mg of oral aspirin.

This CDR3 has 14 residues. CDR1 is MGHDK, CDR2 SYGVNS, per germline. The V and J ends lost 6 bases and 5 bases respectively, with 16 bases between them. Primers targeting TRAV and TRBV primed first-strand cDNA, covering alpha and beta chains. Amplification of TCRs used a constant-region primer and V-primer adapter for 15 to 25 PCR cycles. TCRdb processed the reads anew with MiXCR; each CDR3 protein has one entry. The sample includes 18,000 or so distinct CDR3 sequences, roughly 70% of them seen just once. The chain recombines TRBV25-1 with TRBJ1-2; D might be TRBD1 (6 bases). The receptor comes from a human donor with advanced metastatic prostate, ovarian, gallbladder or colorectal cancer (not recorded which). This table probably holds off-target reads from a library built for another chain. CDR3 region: CASRGVGQTYGYTF. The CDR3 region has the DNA TGTGCCAGCAGGGGGGTGGGACAAACGTATGGCTACACCTTC.